This TCR beta chain was documented in a study of blood T cell repertoires in COVID-19. About the research overall: Sources were T cells, B-cell-depleted T cells, or PBMCs; the material itself was cDNA or gDNA.

This clone was counted a single time. The CDR3 spans 14 residues. The ends lost 8 bases at V and 8 bases at J; junction bases unmatched: 9. Looked up from germline, CDR1 is LNHDA and CDR2 is SQIVND (reference sequence). Repertoires were generated with immunoSEQ multiplex PCR, while TCRdb's copy carries only in-frame clones and drops some. The sample includes 250,000 to 350,000 clones, about nine tenths of them seen just once. This chain links TRBV19 with TRBJ1-2; 12 bases align to TRBD1. The TCR sequence derives from a man aged 18 to 29 with active or convalescent COVID-19. Sequencing used peripheral blood. CDR3 coding DNA: TGTGCCAGTCTTCCCGGGACAGGGGGCCGAGGCTACACCTTC. The encoded protein is CASLPGTGGRGYTF.